This T cell receptor (beta chain) was recorded in a study of CXCR3-negative and CXCR3-positive naive CD8 T cells. Study findings and constraints: TRB CDR3s were more hydrophobic in CXCR3-positive than in CXCR3-negative naive cells. Both of the naive subsets showed about the same high diversity, but memory CD8+ cells had much less. The TRBV-TRBJ usage of naive CXCR3-negative and CXCR3-positive cells was similar, but that of memory cells differed. CD5 surface expression was similar among naive subsets, and TCR strength was estimated by inference from TRB CDR3 properties.

Researchers prepared the TRB cDNA libraries using 5' RACE with UMI labels. TCRdb processed the 5' RACE reads again and assigns one entry to each CDR3 protein, with no DNA. The sample includes 150,000 or so distinct CDR3 sequences. This CDR3 region has 18 residues. Regarding this clonotype: The antigen is undetermined.

Naive CD8+ T cells had a CD45RO-CCR7+CD27+CD95- phenotype. This chain links TRBV23-1 with TRBJ1-5; with no DNA, the TCRdb D assignment of TRBD1 cannot be verified. TRBV23-1 qualifies as an ORF whose function is uncertain. The TCR sequence derives from a human donor in good health. Some clones in this sample may be carry-over from other donors' samples. Sequencing was performed on naive CXCR3+ CD8+ T cells from blood. The subset denotes: CD45RO-CCR7+CD27+CD95- naive CD8+ T cells expressing CXCR3 (TNR3+). The CDR3 reads CASRIPRRWGVLNQPQHF.